The source of this T cell receptor beta chain is a study of blood T cell repertoires in COVID-19. Study-wide background: Samples came from the United States, Italy and Spain, spanning acute and convalescent COVID-19.

Trimming stripped 5 bases from V and 1 base from J, with 15 bases between. This CDR3 region has 16 residues. The V gene's germline CDR1 is MDHEN and CDR2 SYDVKM. Using immunoSEQ multiplex PCR, the repertoire was profiled, and TCRdb retains in-frame clones only, with some absent. Among a few hundred thousand clones, around nine tenths were seen once, and the ten largest hold 11%. The sample taken for sequencing was peripheral blood. The genes are TRBV28 and TRBJ1-3, with a weak D call TRBD1 (6 bases). The receptor was isolated from a young woman with COVID-19, enrolled during active disease. In DNA, the CDR3 is TGTGCCAGCAGTCCCTCAGGGGAGTATTCTGGAAACACCATATATTTT. It specifies CASSPSGEYSGNTIYF.